The text below deals with one T cell receptor beta chain. An input of roughly 0.5 to 1 ug of RNA was subjected to reverse transcription using random hexamers. TCRdb redid the calling of the immunoSEQ multiplex PCR reads with MiXCR, one entry per CDR3 protein. The table has 250,000 to 350,000 distinct CDR3 sequences, 92% seen once. This CDR3 is built from 14 residues. V lost 0 bases, J lost 4 bases, and 7 bases lay in between. These data belong to a study of CD8 T cells in Susac syndrome. V is TRBV12-3 or TRBV12-4 and J is TRBJ1-5; D is uncertain. The source of this sequence is a human donor with multiple sclerosis. Source material: CD4+ T cells from PBMCs. For the CDR3, the DNA is TGTGCCAGCAGTTTAGCGGTGGGGAATCAGCCCCAGCATTTT. Amino acid sequence: CASSLAVGNQPQHF.